This TCR beta chain was recovered during a study of cytomegalovirus exposure and HLA in healthy donors. Findings and limits, study-wide: Cytomegalovirus-associated TCR beta chains were listed, numbering some 150. It was reported in a later analysis that an Asian-associated ancestry cluster showed fewer N-insertions than the approximately 670-donor mean.

The PCR was carried out with 60 Vbeta primers and 13 Jbeta primers. The method was immunoSEQ multiplex PCR; TCRdb's version includes in-frame clones alone and lacks a portion of them. The repertoire consists of around 180,000 clones, with 77% occurring once and the leading ten covering less than 1.5%. As concerns this clone: Its specificity is not known.

This CDR3 has 13 residues. Trimming removed 2 bases at V and 7 bases at J, with 11 bases between. Looked up from germline, CDR1 is SGHAT and CDR2 is FQNNGV. Each donor was nominally healthy when sampled (though unrecorded immune exposures were likely). Specimen: PBMCs. The chain uses TRBV11-2 and TRBJ1-2, with a tentative D call TRBD1 (6 bases). The sequence was obtained from a woman in her 30s in good health and CMV-seropositive. CDR3 nucleotide sequence: TGTGCCAGCAGCTTACAGGGGCGAACTGGCTACACCTTC. Its translation: CASSLQGRTGYTF. The full variable domain, completed using reference TRBV11-2 and TRBJ1-2, is EAGVAQSPRYKIIEKRQSVAFWCNPISGHATLYWYQQILGQGPKLLIQFQNNGVVDDSQLPKDRFSAERLKGVDSTLKIQPAKLEDSAVYLCASSLQGRTGYTFGSGTRLTVV.